The 27 T cell receptor beta chains below were found in one sample sequenced in a study of blood T cell repertoires in COVID-19. Assay: immunoSEQ multiplex PCR; the TCRdb copy retains only in-frame clones and omits some. The sample lists nearly 350,000 clones; around 86% were seen once. Sequencing input: peripheral blood. These receptors were obtained from a woman in her fifties or sixties with COVID-19, enrolled during active disease.

The chain has TRBV19 and TRBJ1-2, with D maybe TRBD1 (5 bases). The germline gives CDR1 LNHDA, CDR2 SQIVND (reference sequence). This CDR3 is 13 amino acids long. V dropped 7 bases and J dropped 5 bases, with 14 bases sitting between them. The CDR3 nucleotides read TGTGCCAGTAAACAGGACACCGGGTATGGCTACACCTTC. This translates into CASKQDTGYGYTF.

This chain connects TRBV3-1 (or the pseudogene TRBV3-2) to TRBJ2-5; TRBD1 agrees at 7 bases. Germline lookup yields CDR1 LGHDT and CDR2 YNNKEL (reference sequence). V shed 5 bases and J 4 bases; nucleotides not matched to a gene: 7. The CDR3 has 14 residues. The CDR3 DNA reads TGTGCCAGCAGCTATCACGACAGGGTAGAGACCCAGTACTTC. Amino acids: CASSYHDRVETQYF.

The V call is TRBV7-8, the J call TRBJ1-6; 7 bases match TRBD1. With 2 bases clipped from V and 5 bases from J, the junction kept 12 bases outside the gene matches. The CDR3 is made up of 18 amino acids. Germline CDR1 is SGHVS and CDR2 is FQNEAQ. CDR3 sequence (DNA): TGTGCCAGCAGCTTAAGTACAGGGGCCCTTATAAATAATTCACCCCTCCACTTT. It specifies CASSLSTGALINNSPLHF.

The J gene is TRBJ1-4, the V gene TRBV30; the D is unclear. Germline lookup yields CDR1 GTSNPN and CDR2 SVGIG (reference sequence). Trimming left V 0 bases short and J 5 bases short, with 7 bases between. The CDR3 loop spans 13 amino acids. The CDR3 sequence is CAWSVSRNEKLFF. CDR3 nucleotide sequence: TGTGCCTGGAGTGTGTCGAGGAATGAAAAACTGTTTTTT.

The V and J genes are TRBV25-1 and TRBJ2-3; 9 bases map to TRBD2. The CDR3 loop spans 17 amino acids. Trimming removed 1 base from V and 4 bases from J; junction bases left unmatched: 9. The germline CDR1 and CDR2 sequences are MGHDK and SYGVNS. The CDR3, as DNA: TGTGCCAGCAGTGAATCAGTTAGCGGGAGATGGGCAGATACGCAGTATTTT. Amino acids: CASSESVSGRWADTQYF.

This clone was detected once. V gene TRBV10-1 combines with J gene TRBJ1-1; D is ambiguous. Germline V gives CDR1 WNHNN, CDR2 SYGVQD (reference sequence). Trimming pared 4 bases from V and 1 base from J, leaving 7 bases between. The CDR3 has 13 amino acids. CDR3 sequence (DNA): TGCGCCAGCAGTGCCCAGAAGAACACTGAAGCTTTCTTT. This translates into CASSAQKNTEAFF.

This sequence joins TRBV7-3 and TRBJ2-3; D remains unclear. The V end was cut by 4 bases, the J end by 4 bases, with 6 bases between. Germline V gene lookup returns CDR1 SGHTA and CDR2 FQGTGA. This CDR3 contains 12 residues. The CDR3 sequence: CASSSPADTQYF. The CDR3 DNA follows: TGTGCCAGCAGCTCCCCGGCAGATACGCAGTATTTT.

The chain is built from TRBV11-2 and TRBJ2-1; 8 nucleotides align to TRBD2. CDR3 length: 14 residues. V lost 8 bases and J lost 4; bases outside the gene matches: 7. The germline V gene has CDR1 SGHAT and CDR2 FQNNGV. Here the CDR3 reads CASAPSGPYNEQFF. The CDR3 DNA reads TGTGCCAGCGCACCTAGCGGGCCATACAATGAGCAGTTCTTC.

This clone came up a few times. V and J are TRBV10-1 and TRBJ2-7, with 9 bases lining up with TRBD2. The length of the CDR3 is 14 residues. Germline V gene lookup returns CDR1 WNHNN and CDR2 SYGVQD (reference sequence). The V segment lost 10 bases and the J segment 3 bases; nucleotides outside the gene matches: 10. The CDR3, as DNA: TGCGCCAACTACACCGGGACTAGCCTCTACGAGCAGTACTTC. It specifies CANYTGTSLYEQYF.

The chain uses TRBV3-1 (or the pseudogene TRBV3-2) and TRBJ2-5, with a possible D match to TRBD2 (6 bases). V lost 0 bases and J lost 2, with 13 bases in between. Germline V gene sequence: CDR1 LGHDT, CDR2 YNNKEL (reference sequence). This CDR3 has 16 amino acids. The CDR3 is CASSQETGGTQETQYF. CDR3 in DNA: TGTGCCAGCAGCCAAGAAACGGGCGGGACTCAAGAGACCCAGTACTTC.

The chain uses TRBV6-2 or TRBV6-3 and TRBJ1-2; D is unresolved. The CDR3 is made up of 16 amino acids. Germline values: CDR1 MNHEY, CDR2 SVGEGT. V dropped 0 bases and J dropped 4 bases, with 15 bases sitting between them. CDR3 protein: CASSYSGGRGGYGYTF. The CDR3 nucleotides read TGTGCCAGCAGTTACTCGGGAGGGCGTGGAGGCTATGGCTACACCTTC.

The rearrangement links TRBV5-1 to TRBJ1-1; 7 nucleotides agree with TRBD1. Germline V gene sequence: CDR1 SGHRS, CDR2 YFSETQ. V lost 3 bases and J lost 1; bases outside the gene matches: 3. The CDR3 is 14 residues long. DNA for the CDR3: TGCGCCAGCAGCTGGACAGGTGGGAACACTGAAGCTTTCTTT. This encodes CASSWTGGNTEAFF.

The J gene is TRBJ1-2, the V gene TRBV6-1; D is ambiguous. Germline loops: CDR1 MNHNS, CDR2 SASEGT. The CDR3 is made up of 14 amino acids. Trimming removed 2 bases from V and 4 bases from J, with 11 bases in between. CDR3 amino acids: CASSEPAPPYGYTF. The CDR3 DNA reads TGTGCCAGCAGTGAACCCGCGCCGCCCTATGGCTACACCTTC.

The V gene is TRBV28, the J gene TRBJ1-2; D is uncertain. Germline V lookup: CDR1 MDHEN, CDR2 SYDVKM. Deletions cut 7 bases from V and 8 bases from J, with 14 bases between. The CDR3 consists of 12 residues. CDR3 bases: TGTGCCAGCATACGGGCCGGCGGGGGCTACACCTTC. Translating it yields CASIRAGGGYTF.

The chain has TRBV9 and TRBJ2-6; the match to TRBD2 covers 8 bases. The V segment lost 3 bases and the J segment 3 bases; nucleotides outside the gene matches: 2. CDR3 size: 15 residues. Germline V gene sequence: CDR1 SGDLS, CDR2 YYNGEE. The CDR3 protein is CASSAREVGANVLTF. The CDR3 nucleotides are TGTGCCAGCAGCGCGCGGGAGGTTGGGGCCAACGTCCTGACTTTC.

The CDR3 sequence: CASSSRARVLDEQFF. CDR3 bases: TGTGCCAGTAGTTCCCGTGCTCGGGTTCTCGATGAGCAGTTCTTC. V gene TRBV19 combines with J gene TRBJ2-1; unclear D gene. Trimming took 5 bases from V and 8 from J, leaving 19 bases between them. The CDR3 sequence is 15 residues long. Germline V gene data show CDR1 as LNHDA and CDR2 as SQIVND (reference sequence).

This chain connects TRBV5-1 to TRBJ2-1, with a weak D call TRBD1 (6 bases). There are 17 residues in the CDR3. Trimming stripped 0 bases from V and 0 bases from J, with 13 bases between. Germline V CDR1 and CDR2: SGHRS, YFSETQ. The CDR3: CASSLAPTGISYNEQFF. The CDR3, as DNA: TGCGCCAGCAGCTTGGCCCCCACAGGGATCTCCTACAATGAGCAGTTCTTC.

This clone was seen a handful of times. V and J are TRBV18 and TRBJ2-7, with TRBD1 matching 8 bases. Germline loops: CDR1 KGHSH, CDR2 LQKENI. The CDR3 spans 13 residues. The V and J ends lost 6 bases and 4 bases, in that order; junction bases with no gene match: 5. The CDR3 is CASSVGQVYEQYF. The CDR3 DNA is TGTGCCAGCTCCGTGGGACAGGTATACGAGCAGTACTTC.

This clone was seen a handful of times. This sequence joins TRBV19 and TRBJ1-1; TRBD1 matches 7 bases. The CDR3 is 14 residues long. The ends lost 7 bases at V and 4 bases at J; junction bases unmatched: 9. From germline, CDR1 is LNHDA and CDR2 SQIVND (reference sequence). The CDR3 nucleotides are TGTGCCAGTACCCAACAGGGGTTTGGCACTGAAGCTTTCTTT. Residues: CASTQQGFGTEAFF.

The gene calls are TRBV10-3 and TRBJ2-5, with D perhaps matching TRBD1 (5 bases). V was shortened by 0 bases and J by 1 base, with 18 bases between the two germline ends. This CDR3 is 18 amino acids long. Germline V lookup: CDR1 ENHRY, CDR2 SYGVKD. DNA of the CDR3: TGTGCCATCAGTGAGTCGTTAACTACAGGAAAGGTCCAAGAGACCCAGTACTTC. Residues: CAISESLTTGKVQETQYF.

The CDR3 DNA reads as TGCGCCAGCAGTGAGTCGGGGCCAACGACGAACACCGGGGAGCTGTTTTTT. Its translation: CASSESGPTTNTGELFF. The V and J genes are TRBV10-1 and TRBJ2-2; possible D gene TRBD1, 5 bases. The CDR3 consists of 17 residues. Germline V gene lookup returns CDR1 WNHNN and CDR2 SYGVQD (reference sequence). Trimming pared 0 bases from V and 0 bases from J, leaving 11 bases between.

The sample holds a few counts of this clone. The chain has TRBV3-1 (or the pseudogene TRBV3-2) and TRBJ1-6, with D unresolved. Germline CDR1 reads LGHDT; CDR2 reads YNNKEL (reference sequence). The CDR3 runs 12 residues. Trimming removed 0 bases at V and 14 bases at J, with 8 bases between. The CDR3 spells CASSQEHRALHF. CDR3 nucleotides: TGTGCCAGCAGCCAAGAACATCGGGCCCTCCACTTT.

This clone appeared a single time. The chain employs TRBV9 and TRBJ2-7; 8 nucleotides match TRBD1. Trimming cost V 2 bases and J 3 bases; bases outside gene matches: 7. The V gene's germline CDR1 is SGDLS and CDR2 YYNGEE. CDR3 size: 15 residues. The CDR3 sequence is CASSVETGDLYEQYF. Written as DNA, the CDR3 is TGTGCCAGCAGCGTGGAGACAGGGGACCTCTACGAGCAGTACTTC.

CDR3 sequence reads: CASSALSGRLVKSYEQYF. The CDR3 DNA follows: TGTGCCAGCAGCGCCCTTAGCGGGAGGTTGGTAAAATCCTACGAGCAGTACTTC. The chain uses TRBV7-8 and TRBJ2-7; 10 nucleotides align to TRBD2. Germline values: CDR1 SGHVS, CDR2 FQNEAQ. Trimming cost V 5 bases and J 1 base; bases outside gene matches: 14. This CDR3 has 18 amino acids.

This clone has just a few counts. The V gene is TRBV5-1, the J gene TRBJ2-7; TRBD1 matches 7 bases. The CDR3 is made up of 14 amino acids. Looked up from germline, CDR1 is SGHRS and CDR2 is YFSETQ. V lost 0 bases and J lost 4; bases outside the gene matches: 4. The CDR3 spells CASSLAPGGYEQYF. CDR3 nucleotide sequence: TGCGCCAGCAGCTTGGCGCCAGGGGGTTACGAGCAGTACTTC. The whole variable domain, remainder taken from reference TRBV5-1 and TRBJ2-7, is KAGVTQTPRYLIKTRGQQVTLSCSPISGHRSVSWYQQTPGQGLQFLFEYFSETQRNKGNFPGRFSGRQFSNSRSEMNVSTLELGDSALYLCASSLAPGGYEQYFGPGTRLTVT.

The chain recombines TRBV3-1 (or the pseudogene TRBV3-2) with TRBJ1-1; D gene uncertain. The CDR3 totals 14 residues. From germline, CDR1 is LGHDT and CDR2 YNNKEL (reference sequence). V lost 3 bases and J lost 8, with 16 bases in between. CDR3 residues: CASSHGTSPREAFF. The CDR3 nucleotides are TGTGCCAGCAGCCACGGAACAAGTCCTAGGGAAGCTTTCTTT.

V is TRBV30 and J is TRBJ1-2; 7 bases line up with TRBD1. There are 13 residues in the CDR3. Losses at the gene ends were 2 bases for V and 5 bases for J; bases not matched to a gene: 5. Germline CDR1 and CDR2: GTSNPN and SVGIG (reference sequence). CDR3 amino acids: CAWSPLQGYGYTF. The CDR3 coding sequence is TGTGCCTGGAGTCCTTTACAGGGGTATGGCTACACCTTC.